These 10 T cell receptor beta chains were all obtained from the same sample, sequenced in a study of blood T cells in healthy people across ages. Combining a sample-barcoded 5' primer with a J-beta primer mix, a second PCR ran for about 6 to 11 cycles. Each CDR3 protein gets one entry after TCRdb re-called the 5' RACE reads with MiXCR. This table holds around 1,600,000 distinct CDR3 sequences, about 42% found once. Sequencing was done on a sample of blood. The receptors originated from a woman aged 18 to 35 in good health.

V is TRBV27 and J is TRBJ2-1; 7 bases match TRBD1. The V and J ends lost 3 bases and 9 bases, in that order; junction bases with no gene match: 8. This CDR3 has 14 amino acids. Germline V gives CDR1 MNHEY, CDR2 SMNVEV (reference sequence). CDR3: CASSFGQAQGEQFF. The CDR3 region has the DNA TGTGCCAGCAGTTTCGGACAGGCCCAGGGTGAGCAGTTCTTC.

In this sample, this clonotype turned up many times. This rearrangement joins TRBV4-2 to TRBJ1-2, with a weak D call TRBD1 (6 bases). Germline V gene lookup returns CDR1 LGHNA and CDR2 YNFKEQ. With 1 base removed from V and 2 bases from J, the gap between germline ends came to 8 bases. The CDR3 is 14 amino acids. This CDR3 is CASSQAGENYGYTF. CDR3 nucleotide sequence: TGTGCCAGCAGCCAAGCAGGGGAAAACTATGGCTACACCTTC.

This sequence joins TRBV9 and TRBJ2-5, with TRBD2 matching 9 bases. J was trimmed by 5 bases and V by 4 bases; bases with no gene match: 12. Germline V gene lookup returns CDR1 SGDLS and CDR2 YYNGEE. The CDR3 runs to 16 residues. CDR3: CASSPRLAANLETQYF. In DNA, the CDR3 is TGTGCCAGCAGCCCCAGACTAGCGGCAAATTTGGAGACCCAGTACTTC. The full variable domain, in which reference TRBV9 and TRBJ2-5 provide the parts outside the CDR3, is DSGVTQTPKHLITATGQRVTLRCSPRSGDLSVYWYQQSLDQGLQFLIQYYNGEERAKGNILERFSAQQFPDLHSELNLSSLELGDSALYFCASSPRLAANLETQYFGPGTRLLVL.

This clonotype was found a few times. This sequence joins TRBV7-2 and TRBJ1-6; tentative D call: TRBD1 (6 bases). CDR3 length: 15 residues. The germline V gene has CDR1 SGHTA and CDR2 FQGNSA. V was pared by 2 bases and J by 6 bases, with 11 bases between. The CDR3 region has the DNA TGTGCCAGCAGCTTACTGCCGGGGGCTAATTCACCCCTCCACTTT. Its protein product is CASSLLPGANSPLHF. Supplemented by reference TRBV7-2 and TRBJ1-6, the full variable domain reads GAGVSQSPSNKVTEKGKDVELRCDPISGHTALYWYRQSLGQGLEFLIYFQGNSAPDKSGLPSDRFSAERTGGSVSTLTIQRTQQEDSAVYLCASSLLPGANSPLHFGNGTRLTVT.

On this clonotype itself: Mismatch with germline at one junction end may stem from a read error. J is TRBJ1-1 and V is TRBV27, with D possibly TRBD1 on 5 matching bases. Germline CDR1 reads MNHEY; CDR2 reads SMNVEV (reference sequence). This CDR3 contains 15 residues. CDR3 protein: CASRLFGGSGTEAFF. The CDR3 DNA follows: TGTGCCAGCAGGTTATTTGGGGGGTCCGGCACTGAAGCTTTCTTT.

The CDR3 nucleotides read TGTGCCAGCACCTCAAGCCCGGGTCGTGGGCAGTTCTTC. Translation gives CASTSSPGRGQFF. This chain connects TRBV7-2 to TRBJ2-1; D ambiguous. The germline V and J ends were trimmed by 7 bases and 12 bases, with 19 bases remaining between them. Germline assignment: CDR1 SGHTA and CDR2 FQGNSA. The CDR3 is 13 residues long.

V gene TRBV7-9 combines with J gene TRBJ2-5, with 10 bases fitting TRBD2. From germline, CDR1 is SEHNR and CDR2 FQNEAQ (reference sequence). Trimming took 2 bases from V and 11 from J; bases not matched to a gene: 11. The CDR3 spans 15 residues. The CDR3 spells CASSLSGGADNEQYF. DNA for the CDR3: TGTGCCAGCAGCTTAAGCGGGGGGGCGGACAATGAGCAGTACTTC.

V is TRBV20-1 and J is TRBJ2-7; tentatively, D is TRBD2 (6 bases). V lost 6 bases and J lost 2, with 8 bases in between. The CDR3 runs to 11 residues. Germline CDR1 DFQATT, CDR2 SNEGSKA (reference sequence). The CDR3 loop is CSAPSAYEQYF. The CDR3 nucleotides read TGCAGTGCACCTAGCGCCTACGAGCAGTACTTC.

The chain is built from TRBV5-1 and TRBJ2-1; 7 nucleotides match TRBD1. The CDR3 is 15 residues long. Trimming at V came to 1 base and at J to 3 bases, leaving 4 bases not matched to a gene. Germline V gives CDR1 SGHRS, CDR2 YFSETQ. This CDR3 reads CASSLYRGDYNEQFF. The DNA of the CDR3 is TGCGCCAGCAGCTTGTACAGGGGTGACTACAATGAGCAGTTCTTC.

The chain recombines TRBV24-1 with TRBJ2-3; D remains unclear. Between the trimmed V and J ends, which lost 3 bases and 5 bases, there was a span of 8 bases. The CDR3 length is 13 residues. Germline-derived CDR1 and CDR2 are KGHDR and SFDVKD. CDR3 amino acids: CATSDGREDTQYF. CDR3 nucleotides: TGTGCCACCAGTGATGGAAGGGAAGATACGCAGTATTTT.